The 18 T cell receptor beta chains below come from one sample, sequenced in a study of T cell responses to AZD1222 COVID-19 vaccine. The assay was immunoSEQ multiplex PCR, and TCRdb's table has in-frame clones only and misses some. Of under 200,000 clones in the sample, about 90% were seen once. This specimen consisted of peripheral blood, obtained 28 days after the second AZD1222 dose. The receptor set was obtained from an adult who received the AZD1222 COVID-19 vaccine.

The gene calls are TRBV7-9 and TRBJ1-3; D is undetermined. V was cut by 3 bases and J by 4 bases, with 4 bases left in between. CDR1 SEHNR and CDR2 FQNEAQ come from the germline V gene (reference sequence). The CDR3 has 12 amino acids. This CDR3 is CASSLGGNTIYF. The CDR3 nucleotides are TGTGCCAGCAGCTTGGGGGGAAACACCATATATTTT.

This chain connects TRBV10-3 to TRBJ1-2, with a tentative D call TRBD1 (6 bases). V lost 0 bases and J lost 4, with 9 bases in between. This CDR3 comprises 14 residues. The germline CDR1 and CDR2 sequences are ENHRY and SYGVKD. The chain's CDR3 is CAISESDRLYGYTF. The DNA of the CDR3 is TGTGCCATCAGTGAGTCAGACAGGCTCTATGGCTACACCTTC.

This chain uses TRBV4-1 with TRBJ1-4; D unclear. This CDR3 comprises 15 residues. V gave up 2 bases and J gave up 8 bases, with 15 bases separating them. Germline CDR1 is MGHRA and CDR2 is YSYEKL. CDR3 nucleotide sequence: TGCGCCAGCAGCCAACCCCTGAGGGTAGAAGAAAAACTGTTTTTT. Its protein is CASSQPLRVEEKLFF.

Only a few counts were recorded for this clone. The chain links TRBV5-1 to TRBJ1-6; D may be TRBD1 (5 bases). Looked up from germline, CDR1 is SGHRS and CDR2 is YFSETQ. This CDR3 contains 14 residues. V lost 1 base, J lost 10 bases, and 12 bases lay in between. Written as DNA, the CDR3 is TGCGCCAGCAGCTTGATGGGGGTCGGCTCACCCCTCCACTTT. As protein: CASSLMGVGSPLHF.

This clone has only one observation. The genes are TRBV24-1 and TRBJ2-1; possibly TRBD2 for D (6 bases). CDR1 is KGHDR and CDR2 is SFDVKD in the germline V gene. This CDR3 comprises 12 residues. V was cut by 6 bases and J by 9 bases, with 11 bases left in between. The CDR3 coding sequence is TGTGCCACCAGTTCCGCTAGCGCTGAGCAGTTCTTC. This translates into CATSSASAEQFF.

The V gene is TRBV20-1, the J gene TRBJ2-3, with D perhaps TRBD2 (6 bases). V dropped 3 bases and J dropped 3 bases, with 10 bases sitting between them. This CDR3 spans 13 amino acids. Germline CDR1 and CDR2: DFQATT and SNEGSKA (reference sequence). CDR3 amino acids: CSASMGRTDTQYF. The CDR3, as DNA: TGCAGTGCTAGTATGGGGAGGACAGATACGCAGTATTTT.

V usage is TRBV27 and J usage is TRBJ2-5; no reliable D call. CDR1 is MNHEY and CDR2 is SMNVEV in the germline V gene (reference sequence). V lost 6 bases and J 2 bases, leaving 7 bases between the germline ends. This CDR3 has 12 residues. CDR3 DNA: TGTGCCAGCAGGAACTCACAAGAGACCCAGTACTTC. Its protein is CASRNSQETQYF.

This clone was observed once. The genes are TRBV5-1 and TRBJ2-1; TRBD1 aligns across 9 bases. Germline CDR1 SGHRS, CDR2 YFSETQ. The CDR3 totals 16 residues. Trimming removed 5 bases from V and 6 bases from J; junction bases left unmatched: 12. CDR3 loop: CASSFNPGTGSNEQFF. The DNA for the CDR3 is TGCGCCAGCAGTTTCAACCCCGGGACAGGGTCCAATGAGCAGTTCTTC.

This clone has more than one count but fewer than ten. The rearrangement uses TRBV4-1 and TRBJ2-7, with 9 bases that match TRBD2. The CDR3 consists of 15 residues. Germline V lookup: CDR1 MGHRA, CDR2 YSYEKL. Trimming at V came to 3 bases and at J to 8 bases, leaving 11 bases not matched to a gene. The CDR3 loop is CASSQSGSGSFKQYF. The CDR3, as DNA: TGCGCCAGCAGCCAGTCGGGTAGCGGGAGTTTTAAGCAGTACTTC.

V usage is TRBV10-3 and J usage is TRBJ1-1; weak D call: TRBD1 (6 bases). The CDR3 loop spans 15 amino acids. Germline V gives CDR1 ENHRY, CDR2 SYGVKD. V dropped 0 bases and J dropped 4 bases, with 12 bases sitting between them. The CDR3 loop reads CAISESGGRGTEAFF. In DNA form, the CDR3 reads TGTGCCATCAGTGAGTCCGGGGGGCGCGGCACTGAAGCTTTCTTT.

In DNA form, the CDR3 reads TGTGCCAGCAGTTTATCAAAACCTAGCGGAAACAATGAGCAGTTCTTC. This gives the protein CASSLSKPSGNNEQFF. V gene TRBV28 combines with J gene TRBJ2-1, with 7 nucleotides matching TRBD2. Germline V CDR1 and CDR2: MDHEN, SYDVKM. V was clipped by 1 base and J by 5 bases; unmatched bases: 8. The CDR3 runs to 16 residues. Using reference TRBV28 and TRBJ2-1 for the parts outside the CDR3, the full variable domain is DVKVTQSSRYLVKRTGEKVFLECVQDMDHENMFWYRQDPGLGLRLIYFSYDVKMKEKGDIPEGYSVSREKKERFSLILESASTNQTSMYLCASSLSKPSGNNEQFFGPGTRLTVL.

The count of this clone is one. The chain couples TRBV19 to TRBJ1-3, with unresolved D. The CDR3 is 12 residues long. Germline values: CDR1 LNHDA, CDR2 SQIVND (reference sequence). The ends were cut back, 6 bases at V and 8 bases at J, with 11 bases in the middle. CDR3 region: CASRTPRDTIYF. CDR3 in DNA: TGTGCCAGTAGGACGCCTAGAGACACCATATATTTT. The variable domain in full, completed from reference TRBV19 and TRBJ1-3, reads DGGITQSPKYLFRKEGQNVTLSCEQNLNHDAMYWYRQDPGQGLRLIYYSQIVNDFQKGDIAEGYSVSREKKESFPLTVTSAQKNPTAFYLCASRTPRDTIYFGEGSWLTVV.

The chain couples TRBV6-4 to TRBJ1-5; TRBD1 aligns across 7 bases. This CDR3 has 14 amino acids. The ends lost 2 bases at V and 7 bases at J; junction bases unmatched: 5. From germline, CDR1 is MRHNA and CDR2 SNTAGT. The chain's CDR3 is CASSDQGGSQPQHF. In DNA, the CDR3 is TGTGCCAGCAGTGACCAGGGGGGTAGCCAGCCCCAGCATTTT.

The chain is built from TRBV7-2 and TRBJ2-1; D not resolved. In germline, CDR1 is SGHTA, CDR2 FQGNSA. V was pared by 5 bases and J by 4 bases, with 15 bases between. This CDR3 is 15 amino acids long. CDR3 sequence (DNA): TGTGCCAGCAGCATCGGCCTGAGCCCTTACAATGAGCAGTTCTTC. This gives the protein CASSIGLSPYNEQFF.

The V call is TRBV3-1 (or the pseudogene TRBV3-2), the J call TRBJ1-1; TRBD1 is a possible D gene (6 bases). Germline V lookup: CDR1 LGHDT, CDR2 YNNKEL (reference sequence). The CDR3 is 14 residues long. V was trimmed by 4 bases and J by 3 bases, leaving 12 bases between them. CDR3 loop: CASSLTGFYTEAFF. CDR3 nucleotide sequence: TGTGCCAGCAGCCTTACAGGGTTTTACACTGAAGCTTTCTTT.

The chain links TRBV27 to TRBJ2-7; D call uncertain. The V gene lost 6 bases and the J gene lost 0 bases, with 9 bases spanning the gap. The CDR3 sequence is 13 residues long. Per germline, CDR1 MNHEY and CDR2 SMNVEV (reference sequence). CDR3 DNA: TGTGCCAGCAGGGGGTACAGCTCCTACGAGCAGTACTTC. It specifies CASRGYSSYEQYF.

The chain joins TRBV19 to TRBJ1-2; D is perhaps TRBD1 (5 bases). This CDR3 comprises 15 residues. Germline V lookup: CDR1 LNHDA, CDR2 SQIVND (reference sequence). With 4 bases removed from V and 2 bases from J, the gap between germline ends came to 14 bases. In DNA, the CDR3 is TGTGCCAGTAGTAGAGGGGAGGGCGGCAACTATGGCTACACCTTC. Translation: CASSRGEGGNYGYTF.

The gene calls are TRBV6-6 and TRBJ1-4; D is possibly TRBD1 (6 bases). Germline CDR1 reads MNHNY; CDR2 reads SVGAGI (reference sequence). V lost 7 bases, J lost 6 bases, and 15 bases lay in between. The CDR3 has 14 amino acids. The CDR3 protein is CASTEGGWDEKLFF. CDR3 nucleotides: TGTGCCAGCACCGAGGGGGGCTGGGATGAAAAACTGTTTTTT.